A single sample gave rise to the 20 T cell receptor beta chains below, sequenced in a study of blood T cell repertoires in COVID-19. The table came from immunoSEQ multiplex PCR; TCRdb's copy has only in-frame clones and leaves some out. The repertoire holds about 440,000 clones, with roughly 88% as singletons. Sequencing input: PBMCs or T cells enriched from blood (not recorded which). Receptors were obtained from a man aged 18 to 30 who had recovered from COVID-19.

V usage is TRBV7-2 and J usage is TRBJ1-6; 9 bases agree with TRBD1. Per germline, CDR1 SGHTA and CDR2 FQGNSA. V trimming: 5 bases; J trimming: 10 bases; junction bases outside the gene matches: 9. The CDR3 extends over 15 amino acids. This CDR3 reads CASSPTGTGNSPLHF. In DNA, the CDR3 is TGTGCCAGCAGCCCAACGGGGACAGGGAACTCACCCCTCCACTTT.

This clone has only one observation. The chain combines TRBV5-1 with TRBJ2-3, with a tentative D call TRBD2 (6 bases). The CDR3 has 15 residues. Deletions cut 4 bases from V and 0 bases from J, with 12 bases between. Germline CDR1 is SGHRS and CDR2 is YFSETQ. The CDR3 DNA reads as TGCGCCAGCAGCCCTCAAGCGGGTAGCACAGATACGCAGTATTTT. Protein product: CASSPQAGSTDTQYF.

This sequence joins TRBV11-2 and TRBJ2-7, with 8 bases matching TRBD2. V trimming: 5 bases; J trimming: 4 bases; junction bases outside the gene matches: 4. Germline V lookup: CDR1 SGHAT, CDR2 FQNNGV. The CDR3 sequence is 13 residues long. DNA for the CDR3: TGTGCCAGCAGCCCGACTAGCGATTACGAGCAGTACTTC. The encoded protein is CASSPTSDYEQYF.

V usage is TRBV6-1 and J usage is TRBJ1-2, with D possibly matching TRBD1 (6 bases). Between the trimmed V and J ends, which lost 3 bases and 6 bases, there was a span of 14 bases. CDR3 length: 14 residues. The germline V gene has CDR1 MNHNS and CDR2 SASEGT. CDR3 in DNA: TGTGCCAGCAGTGATCAGGGGAATTTGGATGGCTACACCTTC. It translates to CASSDQGNLDGYTF.

This clone was counted a single time. The gene calls are TRBV2 and TRBJ2-2; maybe TRBD2 (6 bases). V gave up 2 bases and J gave up 4 bases, with 11 bases separating them. The germline V gene encodes CDR1 SNHLY and CDR2 FYNNEI. The CDR3 totals 15 residues. The CDR3 sequence is CASSERGIGTGELFF. The DNA for the CDR3 is TGTGCCAGCAGTGAACGCGGGATCGGCACCGGGGAGCTGTTTTTT.

The chain is built from TRBV7-9 and TRBJ1-5; 8 nucleotides align to TRBD1. The germline gives CDR1 SEHNR, CDR2 FQNEAQ (reference sequence). CDR3 length equals 15 residues. V shed 5 bases and J 1 base; nucleotides not matched to a gene: 4. The CDR3 loop reads CASSQDRVSNQPQHF. CDR3 DNA sequence: TGTGCCAGCAGCCAGGACAGGGTCAGCAATCAGCCCCAGCATTTT.

This chain links TRBV5-1 with TRBJ2-1, with D hard to call. With 2 bases removed from V and 6 bases from J, the gap between germline ends came to 12 bases. The germline V gene has CDR1 SGHRS and CDR2 YFSETQ. The CDR3 consists of 14 residues. The CDR3: CASSFGGPPNEQFF. In DNA form, the CDR3 reads TGCGCCAGCAGCTTTGGTGGGCCGCCCAATGAGCAGTTCTTC.

This chain uses TRBV19 with TRBJ2-5, with D tentatively TRBD1 (5 bases). The CDR3 runs to 13 residues. From germline, CDR1 is LNHDA and CDR2 SQIVND (reference sequence). The ends were cut back, 6 bases at V and 2 bases at J, with 10 bases in the middle. The DNA for the CDR3 is TGTGCCAGTAGACTCAGGGCTCAAGAGACCCAGTACTTC. Its protein product is CASRLRAQETQYF. Filled out from reference TRBV19 and TRBJ2-5, the complete variable domain reads DGGITQSPKYLFRKEGQNVTLSCEQNLNHDAMYWYRQDPGQGLRLIYYSQIVNDFQKGDIAEGYSVSREKKESFPLTVTSAQKNPTAFYLCASRLRAQETQYFGPGTRLLVL.

This clone came up once. The chain is built from TRBV9 and TRBJ2-2; TRBD1 might be the D (6 bases). This CDR3 comprises 15 residues. Per germline, CDR1 SGDLS and CDR2 YYNGEE. V lost 3 bases, J lost 5 bases, and 14 bases lay in between. The DNA for the CDR3 is TGTGCCAGCAGCGCACAGGGTTTAGAAACCGGGGAGCTGTTTTTT. Encoded protein: CASSAQGLETGELFF.

The rearrangement links TRBV4-1 to TRBJ2-3, with D perhaps matching TRBD2 (5 bases). Germline V gene sequence: CDR1 MGHRA, CDR2 YSYEKL. The ends were cut back, 0 bases at V and 10 bases at J, with 14 bases in the middle. This CDR3 is 14 amino acids long. The CDR3 coding sequence is TGCGCCAGCAGCCAAGATCGGGGTGGGCGGGCGCAGTATTTT. Translating it yields CASSQDRGGRAQYF.

This chain joins TRBV27 and TRBJ2-2; no firm D call. The germline V gene encodes CDR1 MNHEY and CDR2 SMNVEV (reference sequence). Trimming took 2 bases from V and 5 from J, leaving 9 bases between them. The CDR3 contains 14 residues. In DNA form, the CDR3 reads TGTGCCAGCAGTTTAGGGCCCGTTACCGGGGAGCTGTTTTTT. Translation: CASSLGPVTGELFF.

The chain employs TRBV27 and TRBJ1-1; TRBD1 matches at 8 bases. The germline CDR1 and CDR2 sequences are MNHEY and SMNVEV (reference sequence). V lost 5 bases and J lost 4; bases outside the gene matches: 9. This CDR3 region has 15 residues. CDR3 in amino acids: CASSIHRGLGTEAFF. In DNA, the CDR3 is TGTGCCAGCAGTATCCACAGGGGGTTGGGCACTGAAGCTTTCTTT.

This clone was observed a single time. The chain links TRBV28 to TRBJ1-4, with a possible D match to TRBD1 (6 bases). Trimming left V 9 bases short and J 3 bases short, with 17 bases between. Germline loops: CDR1 MDHEN, CDR2 SYDVKM. The CDR3 runs 15 residues. CDR3 coding DNA: TGTGCCAGTGGGACACCTGGTACGGCTAATGAAAAACTGTTTTTT. It encodes CASGTPGTANEKLFF.

This clone appeared once. This same CDR3 is encoded by further DNA sequences in the sample. The CDR3 here is CASSRGLAVHNEQFF. Written as DNA, the CDR3 is TGTGCCAGCAGCCGGGGACTAGCGGTCCACAATGAGCAGTTCTTC. V is TRBV3-1 (or the pseudogene TRBV3-2) and J is TRBJ2-1; 11 nucleotides line up with TRBD2. CDR3 length: 15 amino acids. Germline V gene lookup returns CDR1 LGHDT and CDR2 YNNKEL (reference sequence). The trim removed 4 bases at V and 5 bases at J, leaving 4 bases unmatched.

The V call is TRBV19, the J call TRBJ1-4, with D unresolved. The CDR3 covers 17 residues. Germline values: CDR1 LNHDA, CDR2 SQIVND (reference sequence). Trimming took off 0 bases at V and 10 bases at J, with 21 bases between the two ends. CDR3 residues: CASSIELRAISSGKLFF. CDR3 DNA: TGTGCCAGTAGTATAGAGTTGAGGGCCATTTCCAGTGGAAAACTGTTTTTT.

This clone occurred a few times. The chain employs TRBV6-4 and TRBJ2-3, with D tentatively TRBD2 (6 bases). V lost 3 bases and J lost 4, with 8 bases in between. This CDR3 spans 13 amino acids. The germline gives CDR1 MRHNA, CDR2 SNTAGT. CDR3 in DNA: TGTGCCAGCAGTGAAGAGCGGGCAGATACGCAGTATTTT. It translates to CASSEERADTQYF.

This sequence joins TRBV28 and TRBJ2-3; 7 bases line up with TRBD2. In germline, CDR1 is MDHEN, CDR2 SYDVKM. V trimming: 8 bases; J trimming: 6 bases; junction bases outside the gene matches: 14. CDR3 length equals 15 residues. CDR3 nucleotides: TGTGCCAGCCCAGCTATCGGGCGGGAGATGGATACGCAGTATTTT. The encoded protein is CASPAIGREMDTQYF.

V is TRBV5-1 and J is TRBJ1-4; D ambiguous. Germline V gene data show CDR1 as SGHRS and CDR2 as YFSETQ. V lost 0 bases and J lost 8, with 14 bases in between. This CDR3 comprises 15 residues. Here the CDR3 reads CASSLEAGSREKLFF. The CDR3 coding sequence is TGCGCCAGCAGCTTGGAGGCGGGATCTCGGGAAAAACTGTTTTTT.

This clone was counted between two and nine times. The chain combines TRBV28 with TRBJ1-2, with 7 bases lining up with TRBD1. V lost 5 bases, J lost 6 bases, and 9 bases stayed unmatched. This CDR3 has 14 residues. Germline V gene data show CDR1 as MDHEN and CDR2 as SYDVKM. The chain's CDR3 is CASSVTQGSDGYTF. The CDR3 DNA follows: TGTGCCAGCAGTGTCACACAGGGGTCGGATGGCTACACCTTC.

The rearrangement links TRBV19 to TRBJ1-2, with a possible D match to TRBD1 (6 bases). CDR3 size: 15 residues. The V end was cut by 0 bases, the J end by 3 bases, with 11 bases between. CDR1 and CDR2 from the germline V gene are LNHDA and SQIVND (reference sequence). CDR3 sequence: CASSIEGGPYYGYTF. DNA for the CDR3: TGTGCCAGTAGTATAGAGGGGGGGCCCTACTATGGCTACACCTTC.